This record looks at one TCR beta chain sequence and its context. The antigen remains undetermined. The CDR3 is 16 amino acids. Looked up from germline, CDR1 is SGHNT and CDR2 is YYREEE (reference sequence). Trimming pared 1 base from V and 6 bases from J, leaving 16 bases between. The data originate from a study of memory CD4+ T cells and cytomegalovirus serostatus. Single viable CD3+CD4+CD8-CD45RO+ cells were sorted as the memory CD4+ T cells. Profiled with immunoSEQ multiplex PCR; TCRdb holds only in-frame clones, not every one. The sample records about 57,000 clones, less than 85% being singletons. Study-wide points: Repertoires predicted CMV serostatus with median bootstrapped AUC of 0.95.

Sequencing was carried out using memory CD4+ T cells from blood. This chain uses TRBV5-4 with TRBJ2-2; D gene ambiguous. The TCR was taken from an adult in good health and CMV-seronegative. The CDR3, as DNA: TGTGCCAGCAGCTTGATCCAGGCCTGGGCGGCCGGGGAGCTGTTTTTT. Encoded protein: CASSLIQAWAAGELFF. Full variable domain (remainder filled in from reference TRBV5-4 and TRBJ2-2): ETGVTQSPTHLIKTRGQQVTLRCSSQSGHNTVSWYQQALGQGPQFIFQYYREEENGRGNFPPRFSGLQFPNYSSELNVNALELDDSALYLCASSLIQAWAAGELFFGEGSRLTVL.